The next 21 T cell receptor beta chains were all read from a single sample in a study of human T cells and chemical hapten exposure. One entry per CDR3 protein, called by TCRdb with MiXCR from the RACE reads. Among some 200,000 distinct CDR3 sequences listed, approximately 20% were seen once. Time point reported: patch test 1, 2 weeks after DPC sensitization. Documented treatment: therapeutic diphenylcyclopropenone sensitization with weekly scalp DPC. Sequencing used whole blood, obtained in connection with sensitization to the hapten diphenylcyclopropenone (DPC). The receptor source for this set is a woman in her fifties or sixties with alopecia areata. Some clones in this sample may be carry-over from other donors' samples.

This chain's CDR3 is CASKHPRLNTEAFF. CDR3 nucleotides: TGTGCCAGCAAACACCCTAGGTTGAACACTGAAGCTTTCTTT. The V and J genes are TRBV12-3 or TRBV12-4 and TRBJ1-1; no clear D gene. CDR3 length: 14 amino acids. The ends were cut back, 7 bases at V and 0 bases at J, with 12 bases in the middle.

The chain combines TRBV5-1 with TRBJ2-6; TRBD1 agrees at 9 bases. The CDR3 has 15 amino acids. CDR1 is SGHRS and CDR2 is YFSETQ in the germline V gene. V was pared by 7 bases and J by 4 bases, with 6 bases of the junction left unmatched. CDR3 sequence reads: CASGWTGDGANVLTF. CDR3 coding DNA: TGCGCCAGCGGTTGGACAGGGGACGGGGCCAACGTCCTGACTTTC.

This clonotype was found many times. V usage is TRBV29-1 and J usage is TRBJ1-2, with D perhaps TRBD1 (6 bases). V was pared by 5 bases and J by 2 bases, with 18 bases between. The CDR3 sequence is 15 residues long. Per the germline V gene, CDR1 is SQVTM and CDR2 is ANQGSEA. The DNA for the CDR3 is TGCAGCGTTCGGTATAGGGACAAACTAAACTATGGCTACACCTTC. This codes for CSVRYRDKLNYGYTF.

This clonotype was counted a few times. V usage is TRBV29-1 and J usage is TRBJ1-2; 8 nucleotides agree with TRBD1. Trimming took 6 bases from V and 3 from J; bases not matched to a gene: 6. The CDR3 spans 13 residues. The germline V gene encodes CDR1 SQVTM and CDR2 ANQGSEA. The CDR3, as DNA: TGCAGCGTAGGACAGGGATCCGACTATGGCTACACCTTC. Its protein product is CSVGQGSDYGYTF.

This clonotype was recorded a few times. J is TRBJ1-2 and V is TRBV20-1; a possible D gene is TRBD1 (5 bases). The CDR3 is 11 amino acids. V shed 3 bases and J shed 11 bases, with 13 bases lying between them. CDR1 and CDR2 from the germline V gene are DFQATT and SNEGSKA (reference sequence). This CDR3 reads CSASAGLEYTF. For the CDR3, the DNA is TGCAGTGCTAGCGCAGGGTTAGAGTACACCTTC.

This clonotype was counted a few times. This chain joins TRBV10-3 and TRBJ2-4; 8 bases match TRBD2. CDR1 and CDR2 from the germline V gene are ENHRY and SYGVKD. The junction had 7 bases not matched to a gene; V was cut back by 10 bases and J by 8 bases. The CDR3 totals 12 residues. The CDR3 bases are TGTGCCACCGGACTAGCTCAGGACATTCAGTACTTC. Translation: CATGLAQDIQYF.

This chain uses TRBV12-3 or TRBV12-4 with TRBJ2-1; D gene uncertain. This CDR3 has 13 residues. Trimming left V 7 bases short and J 6 bases short, with 13 bases between. CDR3 sequence: CASTYLQVNEQFF. The CDR3 DNA reads TGTGCCAGCACCTACCTTCAAGTCAATGAGCAGTTCTTC.

There are many counts of this clonotype. This chain connects TRBV11-1 to TRBJ2-1; 10 nucleotides agree with TRBD2. V lost 7 bases and J lost 5; bases outside the gene matches: 14. Germline CDR1 is SGHAT and CDR2 is FQDESV (reference sequence). The CDR3 loop spans 17 amino acids. The CDR3 DNA reads TGTGCCAGCACCTCCCGGACTAGCGGACTCCTGGACAATGAGCAGTTCTTC. It codes for CASTSRTSGLLDNEQFF.

This chain uses TRBV11-2 with TRBJ1-4; D not certain. V dropped 3 bases and J dropped 4 bases, with 6 bases sitting between them. Germline V lookup: CDR1 SGHAT, CDR2 FQNNGV. CDR3 length equals 13 residues. This chain's CDR3 is CASSLVDNEKLFF. CDR3 DNA sequence: TGTGCCAGCAGCTTGGTAGATAATGAAAAACTGTTTTTT.

This clonotype has a handful of counts. This chain links TRBV4-2 with TRBJ1-6; D is possibly TRBD1 (5 bases). The CDR3 loop spans 15 amino acids. Germline loops: CDR1 LGHNA, CDR2 YNFKEQ. V was clipped by 2 bases and J by 9 bases, with 14 bases between them. In nucleotides, the CDR3 is TGTGCCAGCAGCCAATTTGTCAAGGGGAGTTCACCCCTCCACTTT. This gives the protein CASSQFVKGSSPLHF.

This clonotype showed up just a few times. V is TRBV7-8 and J is TRBJ1-2; TRBD1 agrees at 11 bases. Trimming removed 0 bases from V and 7 bases from J; junction bases left unmatched: 4. CDR1 and CDR2 (germline): SGHVS, FQNEAQ. CDR3 length: 15 amino acids. The CDR3 loop is CASSLARTGGGGYTF. CDR3 DNA sequence: TGTGCCAGCAGCTTAGCGCGGACAGGGGGCGGTGGCTACACCTTC.

This rearrangement joins TRBV5-1 to TRBJ2-7; the D is unclear. CDR1 SGHRS and CDR2 YFSETQ come from the germline V gene. Trimming took off 0 bases at V and 0 bases at J, with 10 bases between the two ends. The CDR3 has 15 amino acids. The CDR3 region is CASSLGEQSSYEQYF. The CDR3, as DNA: TGCGCCAGCAGCTTGGGTGAACAGAGCTCCTACGAGCAGTACTTC.

The genes are TRBV7-9 and TRBJ2-3, with D unclear. V was cut by 0 bases and J by 6 bases, with 7 bases left in between. Germline lookup yields CDR1 SEHNR and CDR2 FQNEAQ (reference sequence). The CDR3 runs to 13 residues. The CDR3 here is CASSLADGDTQYF. The DNA for the CDR3 is TGTGCCAGCAGCTTAGCCGACGGTGATACGCAGTATTTT.

This clonotype was detected a few times. The genes are TRBV2 and TRBJ1-1; no definite D call. The CDR3 runs to 11 residues. The V end was cut by 3 bases, the J end by 4 bases, with 3 bases between. Germline CDR1 and CDR2: SNHLY and FYNNEI. For the CDR3, the DNA is TGTGCCAGCAGTGAGGCCACTGAAGCTTTCTTT. Its translation is CASSEATEAFF. The full variable domain, rest sourced from reference TRBV2 and TRBJ1-1, is EPEVTQTPSHQVTQMGQEVILRCVPISNHLYFYWYRQILGQKVEFLVSFYNNEISEKSEIFDDQFSVERPDGSNFTLKIRSTKLEDSAMYFCASSEATEAFFGQGTRLTVV.

The rearrangement joins TRBV11-2 to TRBJ2-1; D is perhaps TRBD1 or TRBD2 (5 bases each). V was shortened by 3 bases and J by 9 bases, with 18 bases between the two germline ends. The CDR3 is made up of 15 amino acids. Looked up from germline, CDR1 is SGHAT and CDR2 is FQNNGV. The CDR3 DNA follows: TGTGCCAGCAGCTTTCGTACGGGGCCTGGGGGTGAGCAGTTCTTC. Translated: CASSFRTGPGGEQFF.

This clonotype was counted many times. The chain links TRBV7-9 to TRBJ2-1; D ambiguous. Germline V lookup: CDR1 SEHNR, CDR2 FQNEAQ (reference sequence). The V gene lost 8 bases and the J gene lost 14 bases, with 7 bases spanning the gap. The CDR3 is 8 residues long. DNA for the CDR3: TGTGCCAGCCAAGATGAGTTCTTC. It codes for CASQDEFF.

This clonotype was seen a handful of times. The chain recombines TRBV29-1 with TRBJ1-3, with D uncertain. V gave up 2 bases and J gave up 4 bases, with 12 bases separating them. The CDR3 totals 14 residues. Germline assignment: CDR1 SQVTM and CDR2 ANQGSEA. The CDR3: CSVEMAPGGNTIYF. The CDR3 coding sequence is TGCAGCGTTGAAATGGCTCCGGGAGGAAACACCATATATTTT.

The chain carries TRBV5-1 and TRBJ2-2; D remains ambiguous. CDR3 length equals 14 residues. The V and J ends lost 0 bases and 4 bases respectively, with 7 bases between them. Germline V gene sequence: CDR1 SGHRS, CDR2 YFSETQ. Here the CDR3 reads CASSLDAGTGELFF. CDR3 DNA sequence: TGCGCCAGCAGCTTGGATGCTGGCACCGGGGAGCTGTTTTTT.

This clonotype has only a few counts. The gene calls are TRBV7-9 and TRBJ1-5; a possible D gene is TRBD1 (5 bases). V was pared by 6 bases and J by 0 bases, with 9 bases between. Germline CDR1 SEHNR, CDR2 FQNEAQ (reference sequence). The length of the CDR3 is 14 residues. CDR3 protein: CASSYDSSNQPQHF. DNA of the CDR3: TGTGCCAGCAGTTATGACAGTAGCAATCAGCCCCAGCATTTT. The variable domain in full, with the rest retrieved from reference TRBV7-9 and TRBJ1-5, is DTGVSQNPRHKITKRGQNVTFRCDPISEHNRLYWYRQTLGQGPEFLTYFQNEAQLEKSRLLSDRFSAERPKGSFSTLEIQRTEQGDSAMYLCASSYDSSNQPQHFGDGTRLSIL.

This chain connects TRBV4-2 to TRBJ2-1, with D perhaps TRBD1 (6 bases). The V gene's germline CDR1 is LGHNA and CDR2 YNFKEQ. Trimming took off 1 base at V and 6 bases at J, with 10 bases between the two ends. The CDR3 covers 14 residues. CDR3 DNA: TGTGCCAGCAGCCAAGGAGACAGGATCAATGAGCAGTTCTTC. Protein product: CASSQGDRINEQFF.

The gene calls are TRBV7-2 and TRBJ1-1; 7 bases map to TRBD1. Losses at the gene ends were 4 bases for V and 4 bases for J; bases not matched to a gene: 12. The CDR3 length is 16 residues. The germline V gene encodes CDR1 SGHTA and CDR2 FQGNSA. This CDR3 is CASSSEAGGASTEAFF. The CDR3 nucleotides are TGTGCCAGCAGCTCCGAGGCAGGGGGAGCGTCCACTGAAGCTTTCTTT.